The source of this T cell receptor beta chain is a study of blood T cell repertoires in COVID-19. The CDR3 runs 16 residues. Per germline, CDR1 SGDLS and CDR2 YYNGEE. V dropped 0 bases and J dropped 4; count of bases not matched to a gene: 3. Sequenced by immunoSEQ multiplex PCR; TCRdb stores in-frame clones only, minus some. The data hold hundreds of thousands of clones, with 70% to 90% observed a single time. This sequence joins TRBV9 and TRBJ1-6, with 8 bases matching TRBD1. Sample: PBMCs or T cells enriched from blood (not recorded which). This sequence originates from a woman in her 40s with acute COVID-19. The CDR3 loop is CASSVATGGYNSPLHF. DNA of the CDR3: TGTGCCAGCAGCGTAGCCACAGGGGGTTATAATTCACCCCTCCACTTT.